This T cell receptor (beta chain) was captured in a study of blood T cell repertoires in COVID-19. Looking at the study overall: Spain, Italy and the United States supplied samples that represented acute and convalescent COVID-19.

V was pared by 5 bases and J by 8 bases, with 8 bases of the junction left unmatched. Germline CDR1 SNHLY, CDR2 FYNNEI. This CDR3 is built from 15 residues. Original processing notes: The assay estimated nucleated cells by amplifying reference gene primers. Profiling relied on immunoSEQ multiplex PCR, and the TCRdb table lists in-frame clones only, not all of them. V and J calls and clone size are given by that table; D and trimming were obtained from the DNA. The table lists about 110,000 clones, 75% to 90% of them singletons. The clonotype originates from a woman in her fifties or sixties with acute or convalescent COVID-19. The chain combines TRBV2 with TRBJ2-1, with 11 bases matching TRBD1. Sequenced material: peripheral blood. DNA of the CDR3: TGTGCCAGCAGTAAAAGGACAGGGGGCGGCGATGAGCAGTTCTTC. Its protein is CASSKRTGGGDEQFF.